A selection of T cell receptor beta chains follows, all from one sample in a study of OX40 agonist ivuxolimab in advanced cancers. The assay was immunoSEQ multiplex PCR, and TCRdb's table has in-frame clones only and misses some. The sample carries 77,000 or so clones, roughly 91% recorded once. Source: CD4+ or CD8+ T cells sorted from blood, taken in a trial of the OX40 agonist ivuxolimab. The receptors come from an adult with an advanced solid tumor such as melanoma, head and neck, liver or kidney cancer. Both conserved end residues are part of each CDR3. Fields, in order: CDR3 protein, J gene, V gene, D gene. A D gene is named only where the DNA matches it firmly.

CDR3: CASSLRQNPYNEQFF
J: TRBJ2-1
V: TRBV5-1
D: NA

CDR3: CASSVAWGANTGELFF
J: TRBJ2-2
V: TRBV9
D: NA

CDR3: CASSERVNEQYF
J: TRBJ2-7
V: TRBV6-5
D: NA

CDR3: CASSPTGGLHYEQYF
J: TRBJ2-7
V: TRBV7-3
D: NA

CDR3: CASSLGPDQNSPLHF
J: TRBJ1-6
V: TRBV7-6
D: NA

CDR3: CASSSARGDYGYTF
J: TRBJ1-2
V: TRBV19
D: NA

CDR3: CASSLTTSGGFTDTQYF
J: TRBJ2-3
V: TRBV7-7
D: TRBD2

CDR3: CSVQGSYNEQFF
J: TRBJ2-1
V: TRBV29-1
D: NA

CDR3: CASGLGTSYEQYF
J: TRBJ2-7
V: TRBV12-5
D: NA

CDR3: CASSYAGSWGETQYF
J: TRBJ2-5
V: TRBV6-5
D: NA

CDR3: CASSPLDSEQETQYF
J: TRBJ2-5
V: TRBV19
D: NA

CDR3: CASSPWTGPYGYTF
J: TRBJ1-2
V: TRBV7-8
D: TRBD1

CDR3: CASSLRDFYNEQFF
J: TRBJ2-1
V: TRBV5-1
D: NA

CDR3: CASSLSHSIGETQYF
J: TRBJ2-5
V: TRBV5-1
D: NA

CDR3: CASSVSPGTGAYQETQYF
J: TRBJ2-5
V: TRBV9
D: TRBD1

CDR3: CASRNRVAEAFF
J: TRBJ1-1
V: TRBV6-6
D: NA

CDR3: CASRLTPPYGYTF
J: TRBJ1-2
V: TRBV6-1
D: NA

CDR3: CASSEQETRAFF
J: TRBJ1-1
V: TRBV6-1
D: NA

CDR3: CASTPSGQGNQPQHF
J: TRBJ1-5
V: TRBV7-9
D: NA

CDR3: CASSFRGLAEADTQYF
J: TRBJ2-3
V: TRBV28
D: TRBD2

CDR3: CASSRRGTSGGDTQYF
J: TRBJ2-3
V: TRBV11-3
D: TRBD2

CDR3: CASSPGWDSPLHF
J: TRBJ1-6
V: TRBV18
D: NA

CDR3: CASSLEQGAIDTQYF
J: TRBJ2-3
V: TRBV5-1
D: TRBD1

CDR3: CASRPRGEGNTIYF
J: TRBJ1-3
V: TRBV6-5
D: TRBD1

CDR3: CASSLLGTSPGELFF
J: TRBJ2-2
V: TRBV27
D: TRBD2

CDR3: CASSFTLDTEAFF
J: TRBJ1-1
V: TRBV11-3
D: NA

CDR3: CAISDGMNTEAFF
J: TRBJ1-1
V: TRBV10-3
D: NA

CDR3: CASGGRGRHDNYGYTF
J: TRBJ1-2
V: TRBV28
D: NA

CDR3: CASSQREGLRIYQETQYF
J: TRBJ2-5
V: TRBV5-1
D: TRBD2

CDR3: CASSFSTAIERRLRGQYF
J: TRBJ2-7
V: TRBV5-4
D: NA

CDR3: CASSSRGLSGANVLTF
J: TRBJ2-6
V: TRBV5-4
D: NA

CDR3: CATSENSGTGHSGANVLTF
J: TRBJ2-6
V: TRBV15
D: TRBD1

CDR3: CASSRTDGTEAFF
J: TRBJ1-1
V: TRBV7-9
D: NA

CDR3: CASSPSPSGEQFF
J: TRBJ2-1
V: TRBV6-5
D: NA

CDR3: CASSLASEQYF
J: TRBJ2-7
V: TRBV11-2
D: NA

CDR3: CASSCGNEKLFF
J: TRBJ1-4
V: TRBV21-1
D: NA

CDR3: CASSSGQTDTQYF
J: TRBJ2-3
V: TRBV6-1
D: NA

CDR3: CASSSGRDKHYEQYF
J: TRBJ2-7
V: TRBV5-4
D: NA

CDR3: CASSLARLQPLYEQYF
J: TRBJ2-7
V: TRBV5-4
D: NA

CDR3: CASSSGGGDVGGYTF
J: TRBJ1-2
V: TRBV28
D: NA

CDR3: CASSQDRGGSGANVLTF
J: TRBJ2-6
V: TRBV4-1
D: TRBD2

CDR3: CASSETGTGISPLHF
J: TRBJ1-6
V: TRBV19
D: TRBD1

CDR3: CASSRSGGGNEQFF
J: TRBJ2-1
V: TRBV28
D: TRBD2

CDR3: CASSLAWDRPQHF
J: TRBJ1-5
V: TRBV11-3
D: NA

CDR3: CASSESGGLETQYF
J: TRBJ2-5
V: TRBV10-1
D: NA